This record concerns one T cell receptor (beta chain) sequence. The data originate from a study of blood T cell repertoires in COVID-19. Methods used by the authors: Reference gene primer amplification gave nucleated cell count estimates. Profiling relied on immunoSEQ multiplex PCR, and the TCRdb table lists in-frame clones only, not all of them. The D gene and trimming were derived from the DNA, and the V and J assignments and clone size from that table. This table has 400,000 to 500,000 clones, approximately 88% appearing once. The V gene lost 2 bases and the J gene lost 0 bases, with 27 bases spanning the gap. From germline, CDR1 is SGHVS and CDR2 FQNEAQ. The CDR3 is made up of 21 amino acids.

The sequencing input was PBMCs or T cells enriched from blood (not recorded which). The sequence derives from a middle-aged woman who had recovered from COVID-19. The chain is built from TRBV7-8 and TRBJ2-3; D is perhaps TRBD2 (6 bases). The chain's CDR3 is CASSLYLIAAYKTSSTDTQYF. The CDR3 region has the DNA TGTGCCAGCAGCTTATATCTTATAGCGGCTTACAAAACGTCCAGCACAGATACGCAGTATTTT.